Reported below is one TCR beta chain. The repertoire was sequenced with immunoSEQ multiplex PCR; TCRdb's copy has only in-frame clones and lacks some. The sample shows some 41,000 clones, 70% to 90% of them seen only once. This sample was included in a study of T cell changes during pregnancy in multiple sclerosis. V lost 3 bases and J lost 8, with 11 bases in between. This CDR3 is 13 amino acids long. CDR1 is LGHNA, CDR2 YSLEER, per germline. This receptor was taken from a female donor with multiple sclerosis, enrolled in a pregnancy study. Material: CD8+ T cells from peripheral blood mononuclear cells, obtained in the first trimester of pregnancy. This chain links TRBV4-3 with TRBJ2-1, with a possible D match to TRBD1 (5 bases). CDR3 residues: CASSHGARDEQFF. The CDR3 DNA follows: TGCGCCAGCAGCCATGGGGCCCGCGATGAGCAGTTCTTC.